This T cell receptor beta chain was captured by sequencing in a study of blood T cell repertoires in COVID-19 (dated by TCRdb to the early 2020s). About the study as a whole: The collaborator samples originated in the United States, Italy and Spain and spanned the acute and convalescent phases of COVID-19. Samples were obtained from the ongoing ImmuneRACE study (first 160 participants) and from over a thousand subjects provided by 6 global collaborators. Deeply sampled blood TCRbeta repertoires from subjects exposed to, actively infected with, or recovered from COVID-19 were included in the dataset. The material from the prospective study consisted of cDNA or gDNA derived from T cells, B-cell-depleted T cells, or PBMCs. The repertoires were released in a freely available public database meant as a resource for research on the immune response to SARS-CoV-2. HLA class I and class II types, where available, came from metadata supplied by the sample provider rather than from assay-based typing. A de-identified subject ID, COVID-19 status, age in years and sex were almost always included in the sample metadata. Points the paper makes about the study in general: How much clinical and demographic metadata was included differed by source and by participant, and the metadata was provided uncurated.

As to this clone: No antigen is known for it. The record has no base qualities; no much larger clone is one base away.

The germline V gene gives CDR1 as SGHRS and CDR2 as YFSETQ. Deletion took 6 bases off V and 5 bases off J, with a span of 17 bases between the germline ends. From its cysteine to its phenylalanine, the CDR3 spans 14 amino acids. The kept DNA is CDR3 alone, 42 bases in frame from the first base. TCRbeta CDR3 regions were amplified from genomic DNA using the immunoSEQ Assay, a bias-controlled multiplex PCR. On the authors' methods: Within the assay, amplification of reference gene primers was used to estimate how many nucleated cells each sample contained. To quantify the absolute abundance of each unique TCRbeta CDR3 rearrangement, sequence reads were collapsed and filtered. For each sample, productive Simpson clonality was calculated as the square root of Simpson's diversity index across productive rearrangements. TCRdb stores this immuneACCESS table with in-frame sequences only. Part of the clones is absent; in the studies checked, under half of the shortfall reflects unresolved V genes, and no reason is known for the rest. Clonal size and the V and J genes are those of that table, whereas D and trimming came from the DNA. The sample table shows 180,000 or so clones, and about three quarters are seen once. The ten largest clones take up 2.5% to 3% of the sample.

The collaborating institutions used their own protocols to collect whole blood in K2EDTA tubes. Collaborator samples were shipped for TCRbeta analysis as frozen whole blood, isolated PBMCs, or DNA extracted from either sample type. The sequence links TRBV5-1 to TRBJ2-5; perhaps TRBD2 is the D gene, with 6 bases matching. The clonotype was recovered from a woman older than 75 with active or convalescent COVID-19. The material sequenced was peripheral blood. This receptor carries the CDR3 CASTAGLSGETQYF. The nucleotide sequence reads TGCGCCAGCACCGCGGGGCTGTCGGGGGAGACCCAGTACTTC. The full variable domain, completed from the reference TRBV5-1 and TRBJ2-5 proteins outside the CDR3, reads KAGVTQTPRYLIKTRGQQVTLSCSPISGHRSVSWYQQTPGQGLQFLFEYFSETQRNKGNFPGRFSGRQFSNSRSEMNVSTLELGDSALYLCASTAGLSGETQYFGPGTRLLVL.